This T cell receptor (beta chain) appears in the sequencing data of a study of shared clonotypes between healthy human individuals. The table came from immunoSEQ multiplex PCR; TCRdb's copy has only in-frame clones and leaves some out. The sample lists approximately 810,000 clones; 80% to 95% were seen once. CD45RO-negative cells were positively selected for CCR7, leaving out terminally differentiated effector memory CD45RA+ cells. The CDR3 spans 15 residues. The germline V gene encodes CDR1 MNHEY and CDR2 SVGAGI. Deletions cut 6 bases from V and 5 bases from J, with 17 bases between. V gene TRBV6-5 combines with J gene TRBJ2-1, with D perhaps TRBD2 (6 bases). The sequence came from a man under 40 in good health. What was sequenced was naive CD8+ T cells sorted from blood. CDR3 DNA: TGTGCCAGCAGCCTATTAGGAGGAGGGAACAATGAGCAGTTCTTC. Its translation: CASSLLGGGNNEQFF.